What follows are 28 T cell receptor beta chains derived from one specimen sequenced in a study of early T cells in non-severe SARS-CoV-2 infection (dated by TCRdb to about 2021). Receptors were amplified or captured by 5' RACE. Sequencing instrument: NextSeq 500. TCRdb reran the public reads through fastp at Q25 and MiXCR, keeping productive beta chains. Entries that share a CDR3 protein sequence are merged under the most common genes and DNA. For this sample there are about 61,000 distinct CDR3 sequences; approximately 12% appear just once. Together, the top ten hold over 1% of the sample. The sample was whole blood, taken at baseline. These receptors all stem from an adult who was a healthcare worker with PCR-confirmed SARS-CoV-2 infection or an uninfected control (not recorded which). The donor label of this sample is uncertain.

A few counts support this clonotype. This chain connects TRBV29-1 to TRBJ1-1; 8 bases are a match to TRBD1. From germline, CDR1 is SQVTM and CDR2 ANQGSEA. The CDR3 covers 14 residues. The V segment lost 6 bases and the J segment 1 base; nucleotides outside the gene matches: 7. CDR3 protein: CSVGLGQGNTEAFF. CDR3 DNA sequence: TGCAGCGTGGGGCTAGGACAGGGGAACACTGAAGCTTTCTTT.

The rearrangement uses TRBV24-1 and TRBJ2-2; 9 bases align to TRBD2. Germline CDR1 KGHDR, CDR2 SFDVKD. After removal of 4 bases from V and 4 bases from J, the junction contained 15 bases not matched to a gene. The CDR3 contains 19 residues. The CDR3 loop reads CATSESTGTSLGFTGELFF. Written as DNA, the CDR3 is TGTGCCACCAGTGAATCCACCGGGACTAGCCTCGGATTCACCGGGGAGCTGTTTTTT.

This clonotype has more than one count but fewer than ten. The chain has TRBV18 and TRBJ1-6, with 8 bases that match TRBD1. The V gene end was trimmed by 6 bases and the J gene end by 5 bases; junction bases not matched to a gene: 3. Germline loops: CDR1 KGHSH, CDR2 LQKENI. This CDR3 has 14 amino acids. CDR3 nucleotide sequence: TGTGCCAGCTCGCAGGACAGGGATAATTCACCCCTCCACTTT. Encoded protein: CASSQDRDNSPLHF.

This clonotype occurred a few times. This sequence joins TRBV19 and TRBJ2-5; 9 bases fit TRBD2. Germline assignment: CDR1 LNHDA and CDR2 SQIVND (reference sequence). J was trimmed by 1 base and V by 3 bases; bases with no gene match: 9. The CDR3 has 17 amino acids. CDR3 loop: CASSIRLAVQPQETQYF. CDR3 in DNA: TGTGCCAGTAGTATCCGACTAGCGGTCCAACCCCAAGAGACCCAGTACTTC.

This clonotype was found a few times. The V and J genes are TRBV18 and TRBJ1-1, with TRBD1 matching over 7 bases. After removal of 3 bases from V and 3 bases from J, the junction contained 4 bases not matched to a gene. Germline V gives CDR1 KGHSH, CDR2 LQKENI. This CDR3 is 14 amino acids long. The CDR3 reads CASSPFTGDTEAFF. CDR3 nucleotide sequence: TGTGCCAGCTCACCGTTTACAGGGGACACTGAAGCTTTCTTT.

The table lists this clonotype with many counts. The chain joins TRBV12-3 or TRBV12-4 to TRBJ1-2; D might be TRBD1 (5 bases). V gave up 1 base and J gave up 8 bases, with 17 bases separating them. The CDR3 extends over 15 amino acids. DNA for the CDR3: TGTGCCAGCAGTTTAGGGGCACCCAGGGTTTGGGGCTACACCTTC. It yields the protein CASSLGAPRVWGYTF.

This clonotype has a count of ten or more. This chain joins TRBV7-8 and TRBJ1-5, with TRBD1 matching 7 bases. This CDR3 is built from 13 residues. Germline trimming cut 6 bases from V and 9 bases from J; bases unmatched to any gene: 8. CDR1 is SGHVS and CDR2 is FQNEAQ in the germline V gene. This CDR3 reads CASSNRGPPPQHF. The DNA of the CDR3 is TGTGCCAGCAGTAACAGGGGTCCTCCGCCCCAGCATTTT.

This clonotype was seen only a few times. The chain joins TRBV11-1 to TRBJ2-7; D is uncertain. Germline V gene sequence: CDR1 SGHAT, CDR2 FQDESV (reference sequence). There are 13 residues in the CDR3. Trimming removed 3 bases at V and 4 bases at J, with 10 bases between. CDR3 in amino acids: CASSFASGYEQYV. The CDR3, as DNA: TGTGCCAGCAGCTTCGCTTCAGGTTACGAGCAGTACGTC.

V is TRBV7-3 and J is TRBJ2-2; TRBD2 matches 11 bases. CDR3 length: 17 amino acids. V lost 2 bases, J lost 5 bases, and 7 bases stayed unmatched. In germline, CDR1 is SGHTA, CDR2 FQGTGA. In DNA form, the CDR3 reads TGTGCCAGCAGCTTACTCGGGACTAGCGGCGGAACCGGGGAGCTGTTTTTT. Translating gives CASSLLGTSGGTGELFF.

This chain joins TRBV7-9 and TRBJ1-2; D is unresolved. Germline CDR1 reads SEHNR; CDR2 reads FQNEAQ (reference sequence). Trimming cost V 3 bases and J 3 bases, with 8 bases left between them. There are 13 residues in the CDR3. The CDR3 reads CASSFGYDYGYTF. The DNA of the CDR3 is TGTGCCAGCAGCTTTGGGTACGACTATGGCTACACCTTC.

The V call is TRBV25-1, the J call TRBJ1-5, with D maybe TRBD1 (5 bases). The CDR3 contains 13 residues. V lost 3 bases to trimming and J lost 3 bases, with 6 bases between them. In germline, CDR1 is MGHDK, CDR2 SYGVNS. CDR3 bases: TGTGCCAGCAGTGACAGGGCCAATCAGCCCCAGCATTTT. This gives the protein CASSDRANQPQHF.

This chain connects TRBV7-2 to TRBJ2-1, with TRBD2 matching over 11 bases. Germline V gives CDR1 SGHTA, CDR2 FQGNSA. The J segment lost 7 bases and the V segment lost 2 bases, leaving 4 bases of the junction unmatched. The CDR3 is 15 residues long. The CDR3 protein is CASSLLAGGLNEQFF. The CDR3 nucleotides are TGTGCCAGCAGCTTATTAGCGGGGGGGCTTAATGAGCAGTTCTTC.

A single count supports this clonotype. The CDR3 DNA is TGTGCCAGCAGCTGGATACAGGGAACCGGGGAGCTGTTTTTT. It translates to CASSWIQGTGELFF. The chain is built from TRBV11-2 and TRBJ2-2, with a possible D match to TRBD1 (6 bases). Germline assignment: CDR1 SGHAT and CDR2 FQNNGV. The CDR3 length is 14 residues. With 4 bases removed from V and 5 bases from J, the gap between germline ends came to 11 bases.

The V and J genes are TRBV7-6 and TRBJ2-2; no reliable D call. Germline V gene data show CDR1 as SGHVS and CDR2 as FNYEAQ. CDR3 length: 14 residues. The V end lost 1 base, the J end lost 3 bases, and 6 bases lay between the germline ends. The CDR3 bases are TGTGCCAGCAGCTTAGAGGGTTACACCGGGGAGCTGTTTTTT. As protein: CASSLEGYTGELFF.

This chain connects TRBV5-1 to TRBJ2-1; perhaps TRBD2 as D (6 bases). Trimming stripped 2 bases from V and 3 bases from J, with 15 bases between. The length of the CDR3 is 16 residues. Germline-derived CDR1 and CDR2 are SGHRS and YFSETQ. CDR3 sequence (DNA): TGCGCCAGCAGCTTCGCGTTGACGGGGGACTACAATGAGCAGTTCTTC. As protein: CASSFALTGDYNEQFF.

This clonotype was detected ten times or more. CDR3 sequence: CASSFGRTGGSNTGELFF. CDR3 nucleotides: TGTGCCAGCAGTTTTGGTAGGACAGGGGGCTCGAACACCGGGGAGCTGTTTTTT. The gene calls are TRBV27 and TRBJ2-2; 11 bases line up with TRBD1. The CDR3 has 18 amino acids. Per germline, CDR1 MNHEY and CDR2 SMNVEV (reference sequence). V shed 3 bases, J shed 0 bases, and the junction held 6 bases outside the gene matches.

The chain combines TRBV15 with TRBJ2-1, with 10 bases identical to TRBD2. The CDR3 length is 15 residues. Unmatched junction bases numbered 11, after V lost 5 bases and J lost 10 bases. Germline values: CDR1 LNHNV, CDR2 YYDKDF (reference sequence). The CDR3, as DNA: TGTGCCACCAGCCTTAGCGGGGGGCTCACCTTAGAGCAGTTCTTC. Residues: CATSLSGGLTLEQFF.

This chain links TRBV19 with TRBJ2-6, with D possibly TRBD2 on 5 matching bases. Trimming stripped 7 bases from V and 4 bases from J, with 11 bases between. Germline CDR1 reads LNHDA; CDR2 reads SQIVND (reference sequence). This CDR3 contains 14 residues. The CDR3 DNA reads TGTGCCAGTAAGAGGGATCCCGGGGCCAACGTCCTGACTTTC. Translation: CASKRDPGANVLTF.

The V gene is TRBV11-2, the J gene TRBJ1-2; possible D gene TRBD1, 5 bases. The V gene lost 5 bases and the J gene lost 4 bases, with 11 bases spanning the gap. The germline V gene encodes CDR1 SGHAT and CDR2 FQNNGV. This CDR3 has 13 residues. The CDR3 sequence: CASSLSGSYGYTF. The DNA of the CDR3 is TGTGCCAGCAGCCTGTCAGGGTCCTATGGCTACACCTTC.

This clonotype has ten or more counts. The chain links TRBV10-2 to TRBJ2-2; D ambiguous. CDR1 is WSHSY and CDR2 is SAAADI in the germline V gene. Trimming stripped 8 bases from V and 4 bases from J, with 14 bases between. There are 14 residues in the CDR3. CDR3 in DNA: TGCGCCAGCCTCGCCCCCGTCAGCACCGGGGAGCTGTTTTTT. This encodes CASLAPVSTGELFF.

The chain has TRBV6-6 and TRBJ1-1; no definite D call. The CDR3 extends over 14 amino acids. The V gene's germline CDR1 is MNHNY and CDR2 SVGAGI (reference sequence). Trimming took 9 bases from V and 1 from J, leaving 15 bases between them. The CDR3 spells CASGVKARNTEAFF. In nucleotides, the CDR3 is TGTGCCAGTGGGGTAAAGGCCAGGAACACTGAAGCTTTCTTT.

V is TRBV20-1 and J is TRBJ1-1, with D hard to call. CDR3 size: 15 residues. Germline lookup yields CDR1 DFQATT and CDR2 SNEGSKA (reference sequence). Trimming stripped 6 bases from V and 0 bases from J, with 17 bases between. The CDR3 DNA is TGCAGTGCCCTGAAGGCGGCAGGAATGAACACTGAAGCTTTCTTT. Encoded protein: CSALKAAGMNTEAFF.

This clonotype was seen a handful of times. The chain uses TRBV30 and TRBJ1-5; 7 bases agree with TRBD1. Trimming removed 3 bases from V and 4 bases from J; junction bases left unmatched: 12. The CDR3 contains 16 residues. CDR1 GTSNPN and CDR2 SVGIG come from the germline V gene (reference sequence). The CDR3 bases are TGTGCCTGGAGCTCAGGGCCGGGACAGAAGAATCAGCCCCAGCATTTT. Protein: CAWSSGPGQKNQPQHF.

This clonotype was detected a few times. V gene TRBV4-2 combines with J gene TRBJ1-5; D unresolved. This CDR3 is 16 amino acids long. Germline assignment: CDR1 LGHNA and CDR2 YNFKEQ. V gave up 0 bases and J gave up 0 bases, with 9 bases separating them. The CDR3 loop is CASSQETTYSNQPQHF. The DNA for the CDR3 is TGTGCCAGCAGCCAAGAGACAACTTATAGCAATCAGCCCCAGCATTTT.

This clonotype was detected ten times or more. The chain carries TRBV3-1 and TRBJ2-3; 7 nucleotides agree with TRBD2. The V and J ends lost 4 bases and 3 bases, in that order; junction bases with no gene match: 16. This CDR3 is 18 amino acids long. The germline V gene encodes CDR1 LGHDT and CDR2 YNNKEL (reference sequence). The CDR3 protein is CASSRERSGLTPTDTQYF. The CDR3 DNA sequence: TGTGCCAGCAGCCGAGAAAGGTCGGGACTAACTCCTACAGATACGCAGTATTTT.

The chain uses TRBV2 and TRBJ1-3, with D uncertain. Germline V gene data show CDR1 as SNHLY and CDR2 as FYNNEI. CDR3 length equals 13 residues. V was shortened by 11 bases and J by 0 bases, with 11 bases between the two germline ends. As DNA, the CDR3 is TGTGCCGTGACGAGGAGCTCTGGAAACACCATATATTTT. Its protein product is CAVTRSSGNTIYF.

The rearrangement joins TRBV20-1 to TRBJ2-3, with 11 nucleotides matching TRBD2. There are 16 residues in the CDR3. After removal of 6 bases from V and 0 bases from J, the junction contained 8 bases not matched to a gene. CDR1 and CDR2 from the germline V gene are DFQATT and SNEGSKA (reference sequence). The CDR3 nucleotides are TGCAGTGCCGGCAGGGGACTAGCGGCTAGCACAGATACGCAGTATTTT. Translating gives CSAGRGLAASTDTQYF.

The table lists this clonotype with many counts. V usage is TRBV6-1 and J usage is TRBJ2-3, with 8 nucleotides matching TRBD1. Germline loops: CDR1 MNHNS, CDR2 SASEGT. Unmatched junction bases numbered 12, after V lost 7 bases and J lost 3 bases. The CDR3 has 16 amino acids. The DNA for the CDR3 is TGTGCCAGCAACTTCGAAGCAGGGGGCGCAACAGATACGCAGTATTTT. This sequence encodes CASNFEAGGATDTQYF.